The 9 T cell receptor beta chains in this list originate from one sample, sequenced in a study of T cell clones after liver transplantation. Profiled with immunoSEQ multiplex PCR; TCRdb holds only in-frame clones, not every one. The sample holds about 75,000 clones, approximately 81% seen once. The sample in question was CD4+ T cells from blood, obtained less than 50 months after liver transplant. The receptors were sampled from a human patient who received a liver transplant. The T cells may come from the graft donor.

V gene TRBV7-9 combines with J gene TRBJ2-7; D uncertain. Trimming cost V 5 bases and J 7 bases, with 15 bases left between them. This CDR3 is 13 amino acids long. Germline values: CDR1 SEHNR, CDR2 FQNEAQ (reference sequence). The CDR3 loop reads CASSPRIYGEQYF. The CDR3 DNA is TGTGCCAGCAGCCCGAGGATCTACGGTGAGCAGTACTTC.

The CDR3 nucleotides read TGTGCCAGCAGCCCCCGGGTTCCTTCGGATGGCTACACCTTC. This sequence encodes CASSPRVPSDGYTF. V and J are TRBV7-2 and TRBJ1-2; D is ambiguous. Trimming pared 5 bases from V and 6 bases from J, leaving 16 bases between. Germline lookup yields CDR1 SGHTA and CDR2 FQGNSA. This CDR3 spans 14 amino acids. The variable domain in full, completed from reference TRBV7-2 and TRBJ1-2, reads GAGVSQSPSNKVTEKGKDVELRCDPISGHTALYWYRQSLGQGLEFLIYFQGNSAPDKSGLPSDRFSAERTGGSVSTLTIQRTQQEDSAVYLCASSPRVPSDGYTFGSGTRLTVV.

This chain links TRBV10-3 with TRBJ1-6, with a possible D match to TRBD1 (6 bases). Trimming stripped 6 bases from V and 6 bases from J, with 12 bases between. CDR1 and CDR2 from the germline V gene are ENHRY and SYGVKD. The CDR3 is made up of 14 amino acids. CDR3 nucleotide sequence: TGTGCCATCAGCGCACAGGGTGTTAATTCACCCCTCCACTTT. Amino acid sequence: CAISAQGVNSPLHF.

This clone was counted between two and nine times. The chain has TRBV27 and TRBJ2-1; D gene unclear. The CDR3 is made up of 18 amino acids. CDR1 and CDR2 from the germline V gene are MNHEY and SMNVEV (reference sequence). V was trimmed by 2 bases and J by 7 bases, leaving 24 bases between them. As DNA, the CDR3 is TGTGCCAGCAGTTTACGCCCCCCGACGGACGTCCTGAGGAATGAGCAGTTCTTC. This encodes CASSLRPPTDVLRNEQFF.

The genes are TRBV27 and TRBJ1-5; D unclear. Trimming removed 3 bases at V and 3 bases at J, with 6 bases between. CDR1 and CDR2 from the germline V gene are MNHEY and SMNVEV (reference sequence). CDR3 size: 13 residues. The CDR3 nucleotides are TGTGCCAGCAGTTTCCAAGTCAATCAGCCCCAGCATTTT. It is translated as CASSFQVNQPQHF.

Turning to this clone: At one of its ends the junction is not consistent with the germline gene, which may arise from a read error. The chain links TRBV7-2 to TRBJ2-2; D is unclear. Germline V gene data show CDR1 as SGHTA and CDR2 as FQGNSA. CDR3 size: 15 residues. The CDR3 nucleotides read TGTGCCAGCGGCTTTGTCGACACTTACACCGGGGAGCTGTTTTTT. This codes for CASGFVDTYTGELFF.

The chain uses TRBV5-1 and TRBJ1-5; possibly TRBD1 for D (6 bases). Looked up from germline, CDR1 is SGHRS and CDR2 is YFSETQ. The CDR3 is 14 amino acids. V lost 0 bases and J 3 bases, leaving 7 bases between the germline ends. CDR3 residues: CASSLGTDNQPQHF. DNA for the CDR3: TGCGCCAGCAGCTTGGGGACAGACAATCAGCCCCAGCATTTT.

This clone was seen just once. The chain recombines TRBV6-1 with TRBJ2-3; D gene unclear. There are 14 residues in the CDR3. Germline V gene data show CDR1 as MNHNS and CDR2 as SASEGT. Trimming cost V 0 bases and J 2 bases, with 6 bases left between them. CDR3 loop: CASSEAPPTDTQYF. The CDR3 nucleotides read TGTGCCAGCAGTGAAGCGCCTCCCACAGATACGCAGTATTTT.

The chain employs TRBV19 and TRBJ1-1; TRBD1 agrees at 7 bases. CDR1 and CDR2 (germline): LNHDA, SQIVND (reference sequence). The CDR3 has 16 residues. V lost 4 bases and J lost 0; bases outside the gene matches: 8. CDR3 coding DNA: TGTGCCAGTAGTAGCGGGACAGCATACATGAACACTGAAGCTTTCTTT. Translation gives CASSSGTAYMNTEAFF.